This entry lists 23 T cell receptor beta chains sequenced from one sample in a study of shared clonotypes between healthy human individuals. Some clones are missing from TCRdb's copy, which holds only in-frame ones; the method was immunoSEQ multiplex PCR. Here the sample spans 450,000 to 500,000 clones, over 60% being singletons. The sequencing input was PBMCs. The receptors were gathered from a woman in her thirties or forties in good health. Some clones in this sample may be carry-over from other donors' samples.

This clone was counted a few times. V gene TRBV5-8 combines with J gene TRBJ1-2; D is possibly TRBD1 (5 bases). V lost 0 bases and J 4 bases, leaving 16 bases between the germline ends. Germline assignment: CDR1 SGHTS and CDR2 YDEGEE. This CDR3 has 16 residues. The CDR3 region has the DNA TGTGCCAGCAGCTTGGCACGCGGGACGGCAGGCTATGGCTACACCTTC. This codes for CASSLARGTAGYGYTF. Looking up the rest from reference TRBV5-8 and TRBJ1-2 gives the full variable domain: EAGVTQSPTHLIKTRGQQATLRCSPISGHTSVYWYQQALGLGLQFLLWYDEGEERNRGNFPPRFSGRQFPNYSSELNVNALELEDSALYLCASSLARGTAGYGYTFGSGTRLTVV.

J is TRBJ2-1 and V is TRBV9; D assignment may be TRBD1 or TRBD2 (6 bases each). This CDR3 is 16 amino acids long. CDR1 is SGDLS and CDR2 is YYNGEE in the germline V gene. The V gene lost 1 base and the J gene lost 6 bases, with 17 bases spanning the gap. This CDR3 reads CASSVTGQWGGNEQFF. The DNA of the CDR3 is TGTGCCAGCAGCGTAACTGGACAGTGGGGAGGCAATGAGCAGTTCTTC.

Remarks on this clone: A much larger clone lies a single base off, so this may be a read error. The final CDR3 position lacks the conserved phenylalanine or tryptophan, pointing to a likely read error. This chain connects TRBV4-2 to TRBJ1-2; D is unclear. The CDR3 consists of 12 residues. V was clipped by 0 bases and J by 8 bases, with 7 bases between them. From germline, CDR1 is LGHNA and CDR2 YNFKEQ. The CDR3: CASSQEGDGYTL. For the CDR3, the DNA is TGTGCCAGCAGCCAAGAGGGAGACGGCTACACCCTC.

The V and J genes are TRBV6-1 and TRBJ1-1; D unresolved. The V gene's germline CDR1 is MNHNS and CDR2 SASEGT. The V and J ends lost 8 bases and 1 base respectively, with 11 bases between them. CDR3 size: 13 residues. The CDR3 loop is CASSAQPNTEAFF. Here the CDR3 DNA reads TGTGCCAGCTCTGCACAGCCGAACACTGAAGCTTTCTTT.

Regarding this clone: A read error is the likely source, as a far larger clone sits one nucleotide away. This rearrangement joins TRBV10-2 to TRBJ2-7; D assignment may be TRBD1 or TRBD2 (5 bases each). Germline CDR1 reads WSHSY; CDR2 reads SAAADI. The CDR3 totals 15 residues. The CDR3 reads CASGGIWGNSYAQYF. DNA of the CDR3: TGCGCCAGCGGGGGAATTTGGGGAAACTCCTACGCGCAGTACTTC.

This sequence joins TRBV27 and TRBJ1-1; D unclear. CDR1 is MNHEY and CDR2 is SMNVEV in the germline V gene (reference sequence). The ends were cut back, 2 bases at V and 5 bases at J, with 24 bases in the middle. The CDR3 consists of 18 residues. The CDR3 bases are TGTGCCAGCAGTTTAAACTTCGGGGTCGGAGGGCTGAGGACTGAAGCTTTCTTT. The encoded protein is CASSLNFGVGGLRTEAFF.

The rearrangement joins TRBV28 to TRBJ2-1, with 10 bases identical to TRBD2. This CDR3 region has 17 residues. Germline CDR1 is MDHEN and CDR2 is SYDVKM. V was clipped by 6 bases and J by 3 bases; unmatched bases: 11. This CDR3 reads CASSQGLAHGFYNEQFF. Here the CDR3 DNA reads TGTGCCAGCAGCCAGGGACTAGCGCATGGTTTCTACAATGAGCAGTTCTTC.

This chain joins TRBV2 and TRBJ2-3; D remains ambiguous. Looked up from germline, CDR1 is SNHLY and CDR2 is FYNNEI. V shed 7 bases and J shed 0 bases, with 11 bases lying between them. The CDR3 sequence is 14 residues long. CDR3 bases: TGTGCCAGCACCGCCATACCTAGCACAGATACGCAGTATTTT. Amino acids: CASTAIPSTDTQYF.

This chain joins TRBV28 and TRBJ1-5; no clear D. CDR1 and CDR2 (germline): MDHEN, SYDVKM. Trimming took 3 bases from V and 10 from J, leaving 7 bases between them. There are 11 residues in the CDR3. The CDR3 protein is CASSLSLPQHF. CDR3 coding DNA: TGTGCCAGCAGTTTGTCCCTTCCCCAGCATTTT.

As concerns this clone: Other DNA sequences in the same sample also yield this CDR3. The rearrangement uses TRBV27 and TRBJ2-7; D unresolved. The CDR3 is made up of 11 amino acids. Trimming stripped 2 bases from V and 5 bases from J, with 4 bases between. Germline V gene data show CDR1 as MNHEY and CDR2 as SMNVEV (reference sequence). The CDR3 bases are TGTGCCAGCAGTTTAGGTCACGAGCAGTACTTC. Amino acids: CASSLGHEQYF.

The chain combines TRBV7-3 with TRBJ2-7; 7 nucleotides agree with TRBD2. The CDR3 runs 13 residues. V shed 5 bases and J 1 base; nucleotides not matched to a gene: 2. Per the germline V gene, CDR1 is SGHTA and CDR2 is FQGTGA. The CDR3 region has the DNA TGTGCCAGCAGCGCTAGCGGATCCTACGAGCAGTACTTC. It codes for CASSASGSYEQYF. The variable domain in full, completed from reference TRBV7-3 and TRBJ2-7, reads GAGVSQTPSNKVTEKGKYVELRCDPISGHTALYWYRQSLGQGPEFLIYFQGTGAADDSGLPNDRFFAVRPEGSVSTLKIQRTERGDSAVYLCASSASGSYEQYFGPGTRLTVT.

The count of this clone is one. This chain's CDR3 is CASSYLPGQGEAFF. Written as DNA, the CDR3 is TGTGCCAGCAGTTATTTACCGGGACAGGGTGAAGCTTTCTTT. This sequence joins TRBV6-5 and TRBJ1-1, with 9 bases identical to TRBD1. Germline assignment: CDR1 MNHEY and CDR2 SVGAGI. This CDR3 contains 14 residues. V shed 3 bases and J 7 bases; nucleotides not matched to a gene: 6.

Regarding this clone: No DNA is shown, since the ends of the CDR3 on it are uncertain; the CDR3 is the one TCRdb lists. The chain employs TRBV12-2 and TRBJ2-1; the D call TRBD2 from the table was never checked on the DNA. TRBV12-2 is an annotated pseudogene. The CDR3 is 16 amino acids in total, end residues counted. CDR3 region: CASRYPNWGVGNEQFF.

V usage is TRBV7-3 and J usage is TRBJ2-1, with 8 bases lining up with TRBD1. This CDR3 region has 17 residues. V was pared by 0 bases and J by 4 bases, with 8 bases of the junction left unmatched. Germline assignment: CDR1 SGHTA and CDR2 FQGTGA. The CDR3 loop is CASSLTSDRAHYNEQFF. The DNA of the CDR3 is TGTGCCAGCAGCTTAACTTCGGACAGGGCCCATTACAATGAGCAGTTCTTC.

The chain recombines TRBV9 with TRBJ2-5; 9 bases are shared with TRBD1. With 0 bases clipped from V and 12 bases from J, the junction kept 6 bases outside the gene matches. Germline loops: CDR1 SGDLS, CDR2 YYNGEE. CDR3 length: 13 amino acids. CDR3 loop: CASSVGDRGREYF. The DNA of the CDR3 is TGTGCCAGCAGCGTAGGAGACAGGGGGAGGGAGTACTTC.

V is TRBV19 and J is TRBJ1-3; no clear D. This CDR3 has 15 amino acids. Germline-derived CDR1 and CDR2 are LNHDA and SQIVND (reference sequence). The V gene lost 0 bases and the J gene lost 0 bases, with 6 bases spanning the gap. CDR3 bases: TGTGCCAGTAGTATAGACAGGAGCTCTGGAAACACCATATATTTT. This translates into CASSIDRSSGNTIYF.

V gene TRBV15 combines with J gene TRBJ2-1; 7 bases are shared with TRBD2. CDR1 is LNHNV and CDR2 is YYDKDF in the germline V gene (reference sequence). The CDR3 is 14 residues long. V lost 4 bases, J lost 4 bases, and 4 bases stayed unmatched. The CDR3 is CATSNRGVYNEQFF. The CDR3, as DNA: TGTGCCACCAGCAACCGGGGGGTTTACAATGAGCAGTTCTTC.

This clone was recorded at least ten times. The V call is TRBV27, the J call TRBJ1-2; TRBD1 agrees at 9 bases. This CDR3 is built from 14 residues. V trimming: 4 bases; J trimming: 7 bases; junction bases outside the gene matches: 7. Germline loops: CDR1 MNHEY, CDR2 SMNVEV (reference sequence). The CDR3 spells CASSSWETGGGYTF. CDR3 bases: TGTGCCAGCAGTTCATGGGAGACAGGGGGTGGCTACACCTTC.

The V call is TRBV15, the J call TRBJ2-2; D perhaps matches TRBD1 (5 bases). The CDR3 extends over 14 amino acids. Germline CDR1 reads LNHNV; CDR2 reads YYDKDF (reference sequence). Trimming removed 0 bases from V and 10 bases from J, with 12 bases in between. The CDR3 nucleotides are TGTGCCACCAGCAGAGATACCAGGGCAGAGGAGCTGTTTTTT. The encoded protein is CATSRDTRAEELFF.

This rearrangement joins TRBV2 to TRBJ1-3; no definite D call. This CDR3 has 15 amino acids. The V and J ends lost 1 base and 0 bases respectively, with 7 bases between them. Germline-derived CDR1 and CDR2 are SNHLY and FYNNEI. The CDR3 spells CASSEDLNSGNTIYF. In DNA, the CDR3 is TGTGCCAGCAGTGAAGACCTTAACTCTGGAAACACCATATATTTT.

This chain links TRBV7-2 with TRBJ2-3, with D unresolved. V shed 10 bases and J shed 7 bases, with 18 bases lying between them. The CDR3 covers 13 residues. Germline CDR1 is SGHTA and CDR2 is FQGNSA. CDR3 region: CATKLSIMNTQYF. CDR3 coding DNA: TGTGCCACCAAGCTTAGTATTATGAATACGCAGTATTTT.

The chain employs TRBV29-1 and TRBJ2-7, with D perhaps TRBD2 (6 bases). The ends were cut back, 2 bases at V and 0 bases at J, with 11 bases in the middle. This CDR3 contains 14 residues. The germline CDR1 and CDR2 sequences are SQVTM and ANQGSEA. Here the CDR3 reads CSVENRDSSYEQYF. As DNA, the CDR3 is TGCAGCGTTGAAAATCGGGACTCCTCCTACGAGCAGTACTTC.

The chain uses TRBV6-1 and TRBJ2-2; either TRBD1 or TRBD2 may fit D (6 bases each). Germline assignment: CDR1 MNHNS and CDR2 SASEGT. The CDR3 totals 15 residues. V lost 7 bases and J lost 7, with 19 bases in between. The CDR3 region has the DNA TGTGCCAGCATGGAGGTGGGGGGCTCTGGCGGGGAGCTGTTTTTT. Translating gives CASMEVGGSGGELFF.